This T cell receptor (beta chain) was observed in a study of blood T cell repertoires in COVID-19. Study overall: Some COVID-19 samples were acute and others convalescent; all came from the United States, Italy and Spain. T cells, B-cell-depleted T cells, or PBMCs provided the cDNA or gDNA that served as material.

Germline CDR1 SQVTM, CDR2 ANQGSEA. This CDR3 region has 14 residues. After removal of 7 bases from V and 8 bases from J, the junction contained 8 bases not matched to a gene. In the original analysis: From reference gene primer amplification, estimates of nucleated cell counts were derived. Profiling relied on immunoSEQ multiplex PCR, and the TCRdb table lists in-frame clones only, not all of them. V, J and clone size were drawn from that table, and D and trimming were deduced from the DNA. The table includes approximately 98,000 clones, 82% detected once. The chain employs TRBV29-1 and TRBJ2-1, with 13 positions matching TRBD2. The receptor was derived from an elderly man with acute or convalescent COVID-19. Sequenced material: peripheral blood. The CDR3 reads CSARTSGRGYEQFF. CDR3 coding DNA: TGCAGCGCCCGGACTAGCGGGAGAGGTTATGAGCAGTTCTTC.